The next 17 T cell receptor beta chains were all read from a single sample in a study of blood T cell repertoires in COVID-19. Using immunoSEQ multiplex PCR, the repertoire was profiled, and TCRdb retains in-frame clones only, with some absent. The sample gives a few hundred thousand clones, about 84% of which show up once; approximately 7.4% is in the top ten. Sequencing was carried out using PBMCs or T cells enriched from blood (not recorded which). These receptors all stem from a woman aged 40 to 50 with acute COVID-19.

The V gene is TRBV2, the J gene TRBJ1-1, with 8 positions matching TRBD1. This CDR3 region has 16 residues. Germline assignment: CDR1 SNHLY and CDR2 FYNNEI. With 2 bases clipped from V and 3 bases from J, the junction kept 8 bases outside the gene matches. The chain's CDR3 is CASSELSGGGYTEAFF. The CDR3 bases are TGTGCCAGCAGTGAATTATCAGGGGGCGGATACACTGAAGCTTTCTTT.

The gene calls are TRBV28 and TRBJ1-5; 8 bases map to TRBD1. The V gene's germline CDR1 is MDHEN and CDR2 SYDVKM. The CDR3 totals 16 residues. V lost 6 bases and J lost 6; bases outside the gene matches: 13. The CDR3 spells CASSPPRQGHRQPQHF. DNA of the CDR3: TGTGCCAGCAGCCCTCCCAGACAGGGGCACCGTCAGCCCCAGCATTTT.

The chain couples TRBV12-3 or TRBV12-4 to TRBJ1-4; no clear D. The CDR3 has 13 residues. V shed 3 bases and J shed 8 bases, with 10 bases lying between them. The CDR3 DNA is TGTGCCAGCAGTTTTTGGGAGGGAGAAAAACTGTTTTTT. It specifies CASSFWEGEKLFF.

This chain joins TRBV20-1 and TRBJ2-3; weak D call: TRBD2 (5 bases). V dropped 3 bases and J dropped 5 bases, with 12 bases sitting between them. Germline V gene lookup returns CDR1 DFQATT and CDR2 SNEGSKA (reference sequence). The CDR3 is 13 residues long. This CDR3 reads CSASRGLQDTQYF. The DNA for the CDR3 is TGCAGTGCTAGTCGCGGACTGCAAGATACGCAGTATTTT.

This chain uses TRBV19 with TRBJ2-2; TRBD2 matches at 11 bases. This CDR3 has 16 residues. J was trimmed by 6 bases and V by 7 bases; bases with no gene match: 10. Germline values: CDR1 LNHDA, CDR2 SQIVND (reference sequence). The CDR3 is CASTSLAGVSAGELFF. As DNA, the CDR3 is TGTGCCAGTACTTCACTAGCGGGAGTTTCCGCCGGGGAGCTGTTTTTT.

The V call is TRBV6-1, the J call TRBJ2-1, with 9 nucleotides matching TRBD1. Germline V gene lookup returns CDR1 MNHNS and CDR2 SASEGT. The trim removed 4 bases at V and 2 bases at J, leaving 9 bases unmatched. The CDR3 loop spans 17 amino acids. The CDR3 nucleotides read TGTGCCAGCAGTGGGATTGGGACAGGGTCGCCCTACAATGAGCAGTTCTTC. Its protein product is CASSGIGTGSPYNEQFF.

This rearrangement joins TRBV18 to TRBJ1-5; 8 bases line up with TRBD1. The CDR3 loop spans 15 amino acids. Germline assignment: CDR1 KGHSH and CDR2 LQKENI. After removal of 3 bases from V and 4 bases from J, the junction contained 5 bases not matched to a gene. DNA for the CDR3: TGTGCCAGCTCACCCTACGGACAGGGTAATCAGCCCCAGCATTTT. It is translated as CASSPYGQGNQPQHF.

The chain uses TRBV6-2 or TRBV6-3 and TRBJ2-2; 11 positions match TRBD2. V was clipped by 6 bases and J by 6 bases; unmatched bases: 9. The CDR3 consists of 16 residues. Germline V gives CDR1 MNHEY, CDR2 SVGEGT. The CDR3 reads CASSGSGRAVSGELFF. The CDR3, as DNA: TGTGCCAGCAGCGGTAGCGGGAGGGCCGTATCCGGGGAGCTGTTTTTT.

The table lists this clone with a few counts. The J gene is TRBJ1-6, the V gene TRBV6-5; 8 bases match TRBD1. The CDR3 loop spans 16 amino acids. The ends lost 4 bases at V and 8 bases at J; junction bases unmatched: 10. The germline V gene has CDR1 MNHEY and CDR2 SVGAGI. CDR3 sequence: CASSSTGQGNHSPLHF. The DNA of the CDR3 is TGTGCCAGCAGTTCTACCGGACAGGGTAATCATTCACCCCTCCACTTT.

This clone was seen a few times. The chain couples TRBV2 to TRBJ1-6; no reliable D call. V was clipped by 2 bases and J by 7 bases, with 12 bases between them. Germline V gene lookup returns CDR1 SNHLY and CDR2 FYNNEI. The CDR3 has 15 amino acids. CDR3 coding DNA: TGTGCCAGCAGTGAACAGACTACGCGAAATTCACCCCTCCACTTT. Its translation: CASSEQTTRNSPLHF.

The gene calls are TRBV7-2 and TRBJ2-1, with a possible D match to TRBD2 (5 bases). Looked up from germline, CDR1 is SGHTA and CDR2 is FQGNSA. V gave up 9 bases and J gave up 4 bases, with 16 bases separating them. The CDR3 runs to 14 residues. CDR3 loop: CASIPRAGYNEQFF. The CDR3 nucleotides are TGTGCCAGTATCCCTCGGGCGGGTTACAATGAGCAGTTCTTC.

This clone was detected once. The chain carries TRBV2 and TRBJ1-1, with 8 bases aligning to TRBD1. Germline V CDR1 and CDR2: SNHLY, FYNNEI. The CDR3 loop spans 14 amino acids. V was pared by 4 bases and J by 4 bases, with 5 bases of the junction left unmatched. The CDR3 here is CASSATGVATEAFF. The CDR3 DNA sequence: TGTGCCAGCAGTGCGACAGGGGTGGCCACTGAAGCTTTCTTT.

The rearrangement joins TRBV5-1 to TRBJ1-5, with 8 bases that match TRBD1. This CDR3 is built from 14 residues. With V trimmed by 0 bases and J by 7 bases, 3 bases remained unmatched. CDR1 and CDR2 from the germline V gene are SGHRS and YFSETQ. Here the CDR3 DNA reads TGCGCCAGCAGCTTGGCAGGGGGCGAACAGCCCCAGCATTTT. Translated, it gives CASSLAGGEQPQHF.

The V call is TRBV21-1, the J call TRBJ1-1; the table's D call, TRBD1, was not checked against the DNA. TRBV21-1 is labeled a pseudogene. The length of the CDR3 is 15 residues. CDR3 sequence reads: CASHLERQENTEAFF. The DNA of the CDR3 is TGTGCCAGTCATCTGGAACGACAAGAGAACACTGAAGCTTTCTTT.

The chain carries TRBV23-1 and TRBJ1-5; D gene uncertain. TRBV23-1 is known as an ORF, though its function is uncertain. The CDR3 is made up of 16 amino acids. The V end was cut by 3 bases, the J end by 5 bases, with 17 bases between. The CDR3 region is CASSQGGPVSYQPQHF. CDR3 DNA sequence: TGCGCCAGCAGTCAGGGTGGGCCAGTTTCGTATCAGCCCCAGCATTTT.

The chain is built from TRBV7-2 and TRBJ1-3; D may be TRBD1 (6 bases). Germline CDR1 reads SGHTA; CDR2 reads FQGNSA. The V end lost 0 bases, the J end lost 1 base, and 7 bases lay between the germline ends. The CDR3 has 15 residues. In DNA form, the CDR3 reads TGTGCCAGCAGCTTAGCAGGGGGATCTGGAAACACCATATATTTT. It translates to CASSLAGGSGNTIYF.

This clone was seen many times. The rearrangement joins TRBV18 to TRBJ1-3; no firm D call. CDR3 length equals 16 residues. The V end was cut by 1 base, the J end by 0 bases, with 10 bases between. Germline-derived CDR1 and CDR2 are KGHSH and LQKENI. Here the CDR3 DNA reads TGTGCCAGCTCACCACTCGACGGAGACTCTGGAAACACCATATATTTT. Translating it yields CASSPLDGDSGNTIYF.